This T cell receptor beta chain emerged from a study of spatial heterogeneity in lung cancer. About the study: Detection of beta-chain sequences consistently exceeded that of alpha-chain sequences.

This clonotype showed up many times. Per germline, CDR1 KGHDR and CDR2 SFDVKD. The CDR3 is 15 amino acids. Trimming took off 3 bases at V and 2 bases at J, with 12 bases between the two ends. Time point given: sample taken at primary tumor resection. Researchers sequenced whole RNA taken from tumor, nontumor lung or frozen PBMC without sorting. Unique molecular identifiers tagged every individual TCR cDNA molecule. TCRdb reanalysed the 5' RACE reads using MiXCR and keeps one entry per CDR3 protein. The table records about 23,000 distinct CDR3 sequences, about 4.7% of them present only once. The chain joins TRBV24-1 to TRBJ2-5; tentatively, D is TRBD1 (6 bases). Sample: PBMCs, taken at surgery. The source of this sequence is a male donor with early-stage non-small cell lung cancer. CDR3 protein: CATSDDVRGQETQYF. CDR3 DNA: TGTGCCACCAGTGATGACGTCAGGGGTCAAGAGACCCAGTACTTC.